This T cell receptor beta chain was identified during a study of T cell responses to AZD1222 COVID-19 vaccine. Overall study findings and caveats: Spike-specific TCR breadth and depth rose after two AZD1222 doses. Researchers took repertoire samples only after the peak T cell response had come. At baseline, just five to seven AZD1222 recipients tested seropositive. In a largely white British group with more females than males, clonal diversity was possibly underestimated.

This clone is a singleton in its sample. Its matching antigen is unknown. Profiled with immunoSEQ multiplex PCR; TCRdb holds only in-frame clones, not every one. Of more than 80,000 clones in the sample, roughly 92% were seen once. The CDR3 consists of 14 residues. V lost 8 bases, J lost 2 bases, and 13 bases lay in between. The V gene's germline CDR1 is MNHEY and CDR2 SVGAGI. Sequences were derived from peripheral blood, sampled 28 days after the second AZD1222 dose. The receptor was isolated from an adult who received the AZD1222 COVID-19 vaccine. The chain joins TRBV6-5 to TRBJ1-5, with D perhaps TRBD1 (5 bases). This CDR3 is CASCRDLGNQPQHF. Written as DNA, the CDR3 is TGTGCCAGCTGCAGGGACCTTGGCAATCAGCCCCAGCATTTT.